Shown below are 32 T cell receptor beta chains from a single sample sequenced in a study of blood T cell repertoires in COVID-19. TCRdb's table, derived via immunoSEQ multiplex PCR, lists solely in-frame clones and lacks some. This sample carries approximately 200,000 clones, less than 95% of them seen once, and the ten largest clones take about 0.76%. The specimen sequenced was peripheral blood. The receptors were gathered from a man in his thirties or forties with COVID-19, enrolled during active disease.

This rearrangement joins TRBV4-1 to TRBJ2-7; maybe TRBD2 (5 bases). The CDR3 has 16 amino acids. Deletions cut 2 bases from V and 3 bases from J, with 17 bases between. Germline CDR1 and CDR2: MGHRA and YSYEKL. CDR3 in DNA: TGCGCCAGCAGCCAACAAGACACTACTGAGGGCTACGAGCAGTACTTC. It is translated as CASSQQDTTEGYEQYF.

The gene calls are TRBV24-1 and TRBJ2-1, with D hard to call. This CDR3 comprises 15 residues. V was trimmed by 1 base and J by 3 bases, leaving 9 bases between them. CDR1 and CDR2 (germline): KGHDR, SFDVKD. The CDR3 loop reads CATSDLRQDYNEQFF. CDR3 DNA sequence: TGTGCCACCAGTGATTTACGGCAGGACTACAATGAGCAGTTCTTC.

V and J are TRBV10-3 and TRBJ2-2; TRBD2 matches 8 bases. Germline loops: CDR1 ENHRY, CDR2 SYGVKD. V shed 6 bases and J 4 bases; nucleotides not matched to a gene: 13. This CDR3 has 17 amino acids. As DNA, the CDR3 is TGTGCCATCAGCAGCAACCGCGGGGGGCACGGCACCGGGGAGCTGTTTTTT. Amino acid sequence: CAISSNRGGHGTGELFF.

This sequence joins TRBV20-1 and TRBJ1-2; no clear D. Trimming removed 3 bases from V and 14 bases from J, with 7 bases in between. This CDR3 is 8 amino acids long. The germline V gene encodes CDR1 DFQATT and CDR2 SNEGSKA (reference sequence). CDR3 bases: TGCAGTGCTAGTGTCTTGACCTTC. Residues: CSASVLTF.

The rearrangement joins TRBV6-5 to TRBJ1-2; possibly TRBD1 for D (6 bases). Germline values: CDR1 MNHEY, CDR2 SVGAGI. This CDR3 has 12 residues. Trimming took 8 bases from V and 7 from J, leaving 14 bases between them. The CDR3 DNA reads as TGTGCCAGCTTCTCAGGGGTGGGTGGCTACACCTTC. It encodes CASFSGVGGYTF.

The chain joins TRBV7-6 to TRBJ1-4, with 9 bases that match TRBD1. The CDR3 runs to 15 residues. V was clipped by 3 bases and J by 8 bases; unmatched bases: 7. In germline, CDR1 is SGHVS, CDR2 FNYEAQ. Here the CDR3 DNA reads TGTGCCAGCAGCTTGAGGACAGGGGCTTGGGAAAAACTGTTTTTT. Amino acids: CASSLRTGAWEKLFF.

The chain combines TRBV10-3 with TRBJ2-5, with 14 bases lining up with TRBD2. Germline lookup yields CDR1 ENHRY and CDR2 SYGVKD. The CDR3 sequence is 15 residues long. After removal of 4 bases from V and 2 bases from J, the junction contained 0 bases not matched to a gene. The CDR3 is CAISGTSGGQETQYF. CDR3 bases: TGTGCCATCAGTGGGACTAGCGGGGGGCAAGAGACCCAGTACTTC.

The chain links TRBV5-1 to TRBJ2-7, with 9 positions matching TRBD1. Germline V gives CDR1 SGHRS, CDR2 YFSETQ. The trim removed 3 bases at V and 3 bases at J, leaving 7 bases unmatched. The CDR3 totals 15 residues. Written as DNA, the CDR3 is TGCGCCAGCAGCTCGCCGACAGGGGGTGGCTACGAGCAGTACTTC. It codes for CASSSPTGGGYEQYF.

This chain joins TRBV5-6 and TRBJ2-3; D not certain. The CDR3 covers 12 residues. The V gene lost 0 bases and the J gene lost 5 bases, with 4 bases spanning the gap. Germline values: CDR1 SGHDT, CDR2 YYEEEE. The CDR3 DNA sequence: TGTGCCAGCAGCTTGGTCGGAGATACGCAGTATTTT. The encoded protein is CASSLVGDTQYF.

This chain uses TRBV6-6 with TRBJ2-2, with D possibly TRBD2 on 5 matching bases. CDR1 MNHNY and CDR2 SVGAGI come from the germline V gene (reference sequence). The germline V and J ends were trimmed by 7 bases and 1 base, with 10 bases remaining between them. There are 14 residues in the CDR3. CDR3 DNA sequence: TGTGCCAGCAATGGTGCGGGGAACACCGGGGAGCTGTTTTTT. Encoded protein: CASNGAGNTGELFF.

The rearrangement joins TRBV5-4 to TRBJ2-1; 7 nucleotides line up with TRBD1. This CDR3 contains 15 residues. Germline V gives CDR1 SGHNT, CDR2 YYREEE (reference sequence). V lost 0 bases to trimming and J lost 9 bases; unmatched junction nucleotides: 9. The CDR3 is CASSLVYRGVGEQFF. The CDR3 DNA reads as TGTGCCAGCAGCTTGGTCTACAGGGGAGTAGGTGAGCAGTTCTTC.

The chain employs TRBV10-3 and TRBJ1-3; D is perhaps TRBD1 (5 bases). Looked up from germline, CDR1 is ENHRY and CDR2 is SYGVKD. This CDR3 region has 17 residues. V lost 5 bases, J lost 2 bases, and 19 bases lay in between. This CDR3 is CAISKDGQGVTGNTIYF. The CDR3 nucleotides read TGTGCCATCAGTAAGGATGGGCAGGGTGTCACTGGAAACACCATATATTTT.

The chain joins TRBV19 to TRBJ1-4; no reliable D call. The CDR3 is made up of 14 amino acids. The V and J ends lost 1 base and 0 bases respectively, with 3 bases between them. From germline, CDR1 is LNHDA and CDR2 SQIVND (reference sequence). The CDR3 DNA reads TGTGCCAGTAGTATAGGAGCAACTAATGAAAAACTGTTTTTT. Translated: CASSIGATNEKLFF.

The chain links TRBV30 to TRBJ1-1; 9 bases fit TRBD1. Germline values: CDR1 GTSNPN, CDR2 SVGIG (reference sequence). V trimming: 5 bases; J trimming: 0 bases; junction bases outside the gene matches: 16. CDR3 length: 18 residues. The CDR3 region has the DNA TGTGCCTGGGATTACAGGGGGCGTTGGGGAATCGTGAACACTGAAGCTTTCTTT. Protein sequence: CAWDYRGRWGIVNTEAFF.

This CDR3 is CASSFKNGPLQGTYEQYF. CDR3 DNA: TGTGCCAGCAGTTTCAAGAATGGACCCCTCCAGGGAACCTACGAGCAGTACTTC. The chain combines TRBV27 with TRBJ2-7; maybe TRBD1 (5 bases). The ends were cut back, 3 bases at V and 2 bases at J, with 23 bases in the middle. The CDR3 runs to 18 residues. Germline CDR1 reads MNHEY; CDR2 reads SMNVEV (reference sequence).

The rearrangement uses TRBV18 and TRBJ1-4; 11 nucleotides match TRBD1. J was trimmed by 2 bases and V by 6 bases; bases with no gene match: 11. The CDR3 consists of 18 residues. CDR1 is KGHSH, CDR2 LQKENI, per germline. The CDR3 is CASSPLGTGGTTNEKLFF. CDR3 coding DNA: TGTGCCAGCTCCCCTCTGGGGACAGGGGGAACCACTAATGAAAAACTGTTTTTT.

As regards this clone: The same CDR3 is also encoded by other DNA sequences in this sample. CDR3 region: CASSLDGEETQYF. In nucleotides, the CDR3 is TGCGCCAGCAGCTTGGATGGAGAAGAGACCCAGTACTTC. The gene calls are TRBV5-1 and TRBJ2-5; D is unclear. Germline V gene lookup returns CDR1 SGHRS and CDR2 YFSETQ. The CDR3 length is 13 residues. The V and J ends lost 0 bases and 3 bases respectively, with 6 bases between them.

The rearrangement joins TRBV3-1 (or the pseudogene TRBV3-2) to TRBJ1-4; D is undetermined. The CDR3 covers 13 residues. V dropped 0 bases and J dropped 8 bases, with 7 bases sitting between them. Germline CDR1 and CDR2: LGHDT and YNNKEL (reference sequence). CDR3 DNA sequence: TGTGCCAGCAGCCAAGATCCGGGGGAAAAACTGTTTTTT. Protein: CASSQDPGEKLFF.

The chain's CDR3 is CASSQVGTGYNEQFF. CDR3 sequence (DNA): TGTGCCAGCAGCCAAGTTGGGACAGGGTACAATGAGCAGTTCTTC. This rearrangement joins TRBV3-1 (or the pseudogene TRBV3-2) to TRBJ2-1; 9 bases align to TRBD1. V shed 1 base, J shed 4 bases, and the junction held 2 bases outside the gene matches. Per germline, CDR1 LGHDT and CDR2 YNNKEL (reference sequence). CDR3 length: 15 residues.

V usage is TRBV12-3 or TRBV12-4 and J usage is TRBJ1-2; D ambiguous. The CDR3 spans 12 residues. The V and J ends lost 2 bases and 7 bases respectively, with 8 bases between them. CDR3 region: CASSLLELGYTF. DNA for the CDR3: TGTGCCAGCAGTTTATTGGAGCTTGGCTACACCTTC.

The chain uses TRBV5-6 and TRBJ2-7; 8 bases line up with TRBD1. Germline assignment: CDR1 SGHDT and CDR2 YYEEEE. The V and J ends lost 0 bases and 0 bases, in that order; junction bases with no gene match: 5. The CDR3 covers 16 residues. This CDR3 reads CASSLAGTGSSYEQYF. In DNA form, the CDR3 reads TGTGCCAGCAGCTTGGCCGGGACAGGAAGCTCCTACGAGCAGTACTTC.

This chain links TRBV30 with TRBJ1-1, with TRBD1 matching 7 bases. The length of the CDR3 is 13 residues. V lost 7 bases and J lost 5; bases outside the gene matches: 10. The germline CDR1 and CDR2 sequences are GTSNPN and SVGIG (reference sequence). CDR3 amino acids: CASTGFSETEAFF. In DNA form, the CDR3 reads TGTGCCTCGACAGGGTTCTCGGAGACTGAAGCTTTCTTT.

The gene calls are TRBV23-1 and TRBJ2-2; TRBD1 aligns across 7 bases. TRBV23-1 counts as an open reading frame of uncertain function. Trimming at V came to 9 bases and at J to 3 bases, leaving 13 bases not matched to a gene. CDR3 length equals 16 residues. The CDR3 here is CARPKAGTVDTGELFF. Written as DNA, the CDR3 is TGCGCCAGACCTAAGGCCGGGACAGTGGACACCGGGGAGCTGTTTTTT.

V gene TRBV10-2 combines with J gene TRBJ1-6; no reliable D call. The CDR3 is 18 amino acids. The V gene's germline CDR1 is WSHSY and CDR2 SAAADI. Trimming took off 3 bases at V and 2 bases at J, with 17 bases between the two ends. For the CDR3, the DNA is TGCGCCAGCAGTGACCCTCTCTTAGACATGACCTATAATTCACCCCTCCACTTT. It specifies CASSDPLLDMTYNSPLHF.

The gene calls are TRBV6-1 and TRBJ1-1, with TRBD1 matching 11 bases. The CDR3 loop spans 18 amino acids. V gave up 2 bases and J gave up 0 bases; unmatched junction bases: 8. CDR1 is MNHNS and CDR2 is SASEGT in the germline V gene. The CDR3 nucleotides are TGTGCCAGCAGTGAATTCGGACAGGGGGCCCGCATGAACACTGAAGCTTTCTTT. It specifies CASSEFGQGARMNTEAFF.

The V gene is TRBV29-1, the J gene TRBJ2-1; TRBD1 matches at 9 bases. J lost 10 bases, V lost 7 bases, and 14 bases had no gene match. The CDR3 runs to 14 residues. Germline V gene data show CDR1 as SQVTM and CDR2 as ANQGSEA. The CDR3 reads CSGFAGTGYGEQFF. The CDR3 DNA reads TGCAGCGGATTTGCCGGGACAGGGTATGGGGAGCAGTTCTTC.

V is TRBV2 and J is TRBJ1-2, with 8 bases fitting TRBD1. The CDR3 has 15 amino acids. Losses at the gene ends were 6 bases for V and 4 bases for J; bases not matched to a gene: 10. Germline lookup yields CDR1 SNHLY and CDR2 FYNNEI. CDR3 nucleotide sequence: TGTGCCAGCAGGCCCTCAGGGGGCGCGGGCTATGGCTACACCTTC. Translation gives CASRPSGGAGYGYTF.

This clone is a singleton in its sample. The rearrangement links TRBV6-5 to TRBJ1-2; 10 bases are shared with TRBD1. The junction had 4 bases not matched to a gene; V was cut back by 7 bases and J by 2 bases. CDR3 size: 14 residues. Germline V gene lookup returns CDR1 MNHEY and CDR2 SVGAGI. As DNA, the CDR3 is TGTGCCAGCACCCAGACAGGGGGCAACTATGGCTACACCTTC. It translates to CASTQTGGNYGYTF.

The genes are TRBV5-1 and TRBJ2-7; tentative D call: TRBD1 (5 bases). Germline V gives CDR1 SGHRS, CDR2 YFSETQ. V shed 3 bases and J shed 2 bases, with 15 bases lying between them. The CDR3 is 15 residues long. The chain's CDR3 is CASSSTGVSPYEQYF. The CDR3 DNA follows: TGCGCCAGCAGCTCCACAGGTGTTAGCCCCTACGAGCAGTACTTC.

Details on this clone: The sample has other DNA sequences that encode this CDR3 too. DNA for the CDR3: TGTGCCAGCAGCGGCACAGATAGCAATCAGCCCCAGCATTTT. This translates into CASSGTDSNQPQHF. This rearrangement joins TRBV9 to TRBJ1-5; no clear D gene. Trimming removed 3 bases from V and 0 bases from J, with 7 bases in between. Looked up from germline, CDR1 is SGDLS and CDR2 is YYNGEE. The CDR3 is made up of 14 amino acids.

The chain carries TRBV7-9 and TRBJ1-6; D unclear. CDR1 is SEHNR, CDR2 FQNEAQ, per germline (reference sequence). The germline V and J ends were trimmed by 0 bases and 7 bases, with 4 bases remaining between them. This CDR3 comprises 13 residues. This chain's CDR3 is CASSLAENSPLHF. CDR3 in DNA: TGTGCCAGCAGCTTAGCAGAGAATTCACCCCTCCACTTT.

V usage is TRBV7-3 and J usage is TRBJ1-6; D is ambiguous. This CDR3 contains 16 residues. Trimming removed 6 bases at V and 3 bases at J, with 15 bases between. Germline-derived CDR1 and CDR2 are SGHTA and FQGTGA. This CDR3 is CASSRGSENYNSPLHF. In nucleotides, the CDR3 is TGTGCCAGCAGTAGAGGCTCGGAAAACTATAATTCACCCCTCCACTTT.